These 21 T cell receptor beta chains were sequenced from one sample in a study of blood T cell repertoires in COVID-19. This table comes from immunoSEQ multiplex PCR, and its TCRdb copy is limited to in-frame clones, with some not included. The sample includes roughly 330,000 clones, approximately 88% of them seen just once. The sample taken for sequencing was PBMCs or T cells enriched from blood (not recorded which). The origin of the receptors is a man younger than 45 who had recovered from COVID-19.

The V call is TRBV12-3 or TRBV12-4, the J call TRBJ2-1; D possibly corresponds to TRBD2 (5 bases). The V end lost 3 bases, the J end lost 13 bases, and 16 bases lay between the germline ends. This CDR3 has 13 amino acids. The CDR3 nucleotides read TGTGCCAGCAGTTTGCGGGCTAGCCTACCTCAGTTCTTC. Amino acid sequence: CASSLRASLPQFF.

The gene calls are TRBV6-2 or TRBV6-3 and TRBJ2-1; D is perhaps TRBD1 (6 bases). V was clipped by 6 bases and J by 2 bases, with 14 bases between them. The CDR3 is made up of 15 amino acids. CDR1 is MNHEY and CDR2 is SVGEGT in the germline V gene. The CDR3 protein is CASSKTTGPYNEQFF. The CDR3 DNA is TGTGCCAGCAGCAAGACGACAGGTCCCTACAATGAGCAGTTCTTC.

This clone came up a few times. V gene TRBV28 combines with J gene TRBJ2-1, with D possibly being TRBD1 (6 bases). CDR3 length: 16 amino acids. The germline CDR1 and CDR2 sequences are MDHEN and SYDVKM. Trimming cost V 6 bases and J 2 bases, with 17 bases left between them. The CDR3 spells CASRPRPTGTYNEQFF. Written as DNA, the CDR3 is TGTGCCAGCAGGCCCCGCCCCACAGGGACCTACAATGAGCAGTTCTTC.

The rearrangement links TRBV7-8 to TRBJ2-7, with no clear D. The V gene lost 3 bases and the J gene lost 0 bases, with 9 bases spanning the gap. This CDR3 is built from 14 residues. The germline V gene encodes CDR1 SGHVS and CDR2 FQNEAQ. DNA for the CDR3: TGTGCCAGCAGCTTTGAACAGAGCTCCTACGAGCAGTACTTC. This codes for CASSFEQSSYEQYF.

This sequence joins TRBV18 and TRBJ2-3, with 8 bases lining up with TRBD2. J lost 6 bases, V lost 4 bases, and 0 bases had no gene match. Germline loops: CDR1 KGHSH, CDR2 LQKENI. This CDR3 has 12 residues. The CDR3 sequence is CASSLAGDTQYF. The CDR3 bases are TGTGCCAGCTCACTAGCGGGGGATACGCAGTATTTT.

The V and J genes are TRBV28 and TRBJ1-3; D unclear. Germline V lookup: CDR1 MDHEN, CDR2 SYDVKM. The CDR3 covers 12 residues. The V and J ends lost 4 bases and 11 bases respectively, with 12 bases between them. In DNA form, the CDR3 reads TGTGCCAGCAGTTCCGGGGAGAGGGCCATATATTTT. The encoded protein is CASSSGERAIYF.

The DNA of the CDR3 is TGTGCCAGCAGTTTAGGGGCGAGCTCCTATAATTCACCCCTCCACTTT. The encoded protein is CASSLGASSYNSPLHF. The chain combines TRBV28 with TRBJ1-6, with D possibly TRBD1 on 5 matching bases. CDR1 and CDR2 from the germline V gene are MDHEN and SYDVKM. V was cut by 2 bases and J by 0 bases, with 8 bases left in between. The CDR3 totals 16 residues. Combining the CDR3 with reference TRBV28 and TRBJ1-6 gives the whole variable domain DVKVTQSSRYLVKRTGEKVFLECVQDMDHENMFWYRQDPGLGLRLIYFSYDVKMKEKGDIPEGYSVSREKKERFSLILESASTNQTSMYLCASSLGASSYNSPLHFGNGTRLTVT.

This clone appeared once. V and J are TRBV2 and TRBJ1-3; D ambiguous. CDR3 size: 14 residues. Germline CDR1 SNHLY, CDR2 FYNNEI. V gave up 2 bases and J gave up 4 bases, with 9 bases separating them. The CDR3 DNA sequence: TGTGCCAGCAGTGAACAGAACCTCGGAAACACCATATATTTT. This translates into CASSEQNLGNTIYF.

The chain carries TRBV5-1 and TRBJ2-5; a weak D match, TRBD1 (6 bases). The CDR3 covers 14 residues. CDR1 SGHRS and CDR2 YFSETQ come from the germline V gene. V was cut by 7 bases and J by 7 bases, with 20 bases left in between. CDR3 sequence reads: CASGTGTSPWTQYF. DNA for the CDR3: TGCGCCAGCGGGACCGGGACATCCCCTTGGACCCAGTACTTC.

The chain carries TRBV18 and TRBJ2-7; 9 bases align to TRBD1. The ends lost 0 bases at V and 0 bases at J; junction bases unmatched: 3. In germline, CDR1 is KGHSH, CDR2 LQKENI. The CDR3 sequence is 16 residues long. The DNA of the CDR3 is TGTGCCAGCTCACCACCGACAGGGGGTATCTCCTACGAGCAGTACTTC. Protein sequence: CASSPPTGGISYEQYF.

This clone came up once. The gene calls are TRBV9 and TRBJ1-1; D call uncertain. From germline, CDR1 is SGDLS and CDR2 YYNGEE. The length of the CDR3 is 14 residues. V lost 3 bases to trimming and J lost 0 bases, with 9 bases between them. The CDR3 coding sequence is TGTGCCAGCAGCGCACTAGCCGTGAACACTGAAGCTTTCTTT. Its translation is CASSALAVNTEAFF.

V is TRBV28 and J is TRBJ2-2, with a weak D call TRBD1 (6 bases). Trimming stripped 6 bases from V and 7 bases from J, with 18 bases between. Germline values: CDR1 MDHEN, CDR2 SYDVKM. There are 15 residues in the CDR3. CDR3 region: CASRVPGTRDGELFF. The DNA of the CDR3 is TGTGCCAGCAGAGTTCCCGGGACAAGGGACGGGGAGCTGTTTTTT.

The V call is TRBV7-9, the J call TRBJ1-2, with D perhaps TRBD1 (6 bases). The V gene's germline CDR1 is SEHNR and CDR2 FQNEAQ (reference sequence). There are 15 residues in the CDR3. V was clipped by 1 base and J by 3 bases, with 12 bases between them. The CDR3 DNA follows: TGTGCCAGCAGCTTAGACAGGGCCGCGTACTATGGCTACACCTTC. Protein product: CASSLDRAAYYGYTF. Full variable domain (remainder filled in from reference TRBV7-9 and TRBJ1-2): DTGVSQNPRHKITKRGQNVTFRCDPISEHNRLYWYRQTLGQGPEFLTYFQNEAQLEKSRLLSDRFSAERPKGSFSTLEIQRTEQGDSAMYLCASSLDRAAYYGYTFGSGTRLTVV.

To note about this clone: One end of the junction is discordant with germline, which a read error may explain. The rearrangement links TRBV3-1 (or the pseudogene TRBV3-2) to TRBJ1-2; no clear D gene. From germline, CDR1 is LGHDT and CDR2 YNNKEL (reference sequence). CDR3 length equals 15 residues. CDR3 sequence (DNA): TGTGCAAGCAGCCAAGCACTGGGAGGAGGTTATGGCTACACCTTC. Encoded protein: CASSQALGGGYGYTF.

J is TRBJ1-4 and V is TRBV4-1; TRBD1 aligns across 7 bases. Looked up from germline, CDR1 is MGHRA and CDR2 is YSYEKL. V lost 0 bases and J lost 8; bases outside the gene matches: 15. The CDR3 length is 18 residues. The CDR3: CASSQEPTHRDSREKLFF. CDR3 nucleotides: TGCGCCAGCAGCCAAGAACCTACCCACCGGGACAGTAGAGAAAAACTGTTTTTT.

The chain has TRBV19 and TRBJ1-5, with 9 bases aligning to TRBD1. CDR1 and CDR2 from the germline V gene are LNHDA and SQIVND (reference sequence). With V trimmed by 5 bases and J by 4 bases, 9 bases remained unmatched. CDR3 length: 16 residues. The DNA of the CDR3 is TGTGCCAGTAGTCAGGGGGACAGGGTAGGTAATCAGCCCCAGCATTTT. Translated, it gives CASSQGDRVGNQPQHF.

This clone was seen a few times. V gene TRBV9 combines with J gene TRBJ2-1; 7 positions agree with TRBD1. The V gene's germline CDR1 is SGDLS and CDR2 YYNGEE. The CDR3 sequence is 15 residues long. With V trimmed by 3 bases and J by 4 bases, 7 bases remained unmatched. The DNA of the CDR3 is TGTGCCAGCAGCGGTTACAAGGGGGCATACAATGAGCAGTTCTTC. It translates to CASSGYKGAYNEQFF. Drawing the rest from reference TRBV9 and TRBJ2-1, the complete variable domain is DSGVTQTPKHLITATGQRVTLRCSPRSGDLSVYWYQQSLDQGLQFLIQYYNGEERAKGNILERFSAQQFPDLHSELNLSSLELGDSALYFCASSGYKGAYNEQFFGPGTRLTVL.

About this clone itself: Other DNA sequences from this sample encode an identical CDR3 as well. This chain uses TRBV28 with TRBJ1-2, with D possibly being TRBD1 (6 bases). The CDR3 consists of 12 residues. The germline V and J ends were trimmed by 2 bases and 5 bases, with 6 bases remaining between them. The germline V gene has CDR1 MDHEN and CDR2 SYDVKM. The CDR3 here is CASSLTGYGYTF. As DNA, the CDR3 is TGTGCCAGCAGTTTAACAGGGTATGGCTACACCTTC.

V gene TRBV5-5 combines with J gene TRBJ2-2; D may be TRBD1 (6 bases). The germline gives CDR1 SGHKS, CDR2 YYEKEE (reference sequence). CDR3 size: 15 residues. The ends were cut back, 0 bases at V and 4 bases at J, with 10 bases in the middle. The CDR3, as DNA: TGTGCCAGCAGCTTGGACAGGGTGCCCACCGGGGAGCTGTTTTTT. Translated, it gives CASSLDRVPTGELFF.

The table lists this clone with a count of one. CDR3 in amino acids: CASSLGLAGGSVDTQYF. CDR3 sequence (DNA): TGCGCCAGCAGCCTCGGACTAGCGGGGGGCTCAGTTGATACGCAGTATTTT. J is TRBJ2-3 and V is TRBV4-1; 14 nucleotides align to TRBD2. The germline V gene has CDR1 MGHRA and CDR2 YSYEKL. The CDR3 length is 17 residues. Trimming at V came to 4 bases and at J to 6 bases, leaving 9 bases not matched to a gene.

This chain links TRBV19 with TRBJ1-5; D gene unclear. Germline V gene data show CDR1 as LNHDA and CDR2 as SQIVND (reference sequence). The CDR3 loop spans 15 amino acids. V was clipped by 1 base and J by 3 bases, with 10 bases between them. The CDR3 nucleotides read TGTGCCAGTAGTATAGGGCAGGTAAACAATCAGCCCCAGCATTTT. Translating it yields CASSIGQVNNQPQHF.